This T cell receptor (beta chain) was profiled in a study of CD8+CD57+ T cells in acquired aplastic anemia. About the study: The average for DNA from sorted CD4+ and CD8+ cells was 2.5 to 4 ug.

Investigators profiled TCR beta VDJ and CDR3 from genomic DNA template. TCRdb re-called the reads through MiXCR, storing one row per CDR3 protein. The sample yields hundreds of thousands of distinct CDR3 sequences, under 80% seen once. As for this clonotype: Its antigen is currently unknown.

This CDR3 spans 15 amino acids. In germline, CDR1 is DFQATT, CDR2 SNEGSKA (reference sequence). Trimming pared 6 bases from V and 0 bases from J, leaving 18 bases between. General study findings and limits: Patients were compared with controls for CD8+ Simpson's diversity, and no significant difference emerged. A set of about 30 CD8+ CDR3 sequences was shared between patients and controls, and these sequences appeared highly expressed in patients.

This clonotype originated in a human donor in good health, serving as a control. V usage is TRBV20-1 and J usage is TRBJ2-7; TRBD1 might be the D (6 bases). Sequenced input: sorted CD4+, CD8+, or CD8+CD57+ T cells (not recorded which) from PBMCs. The CDR3 nucleotides read TGCAGTGCCGCCCCAGGGGACCGAGGCTCCTACGAGCAGTACTTC. Translating gives CSAAPGDRGSYEQYF.